A single T cell receptor (beta chain) is shown here with its context. Its antigen is not identified. A much bigger clone sits one base away, suggesting this may be a read error. From the reads, TCRdb called clonotypes with MiXCR, one entry per CDR3 protein. The repertoire holds 60,000 to 70,000 distinct CDR3 sequences, about 20% seen once, with approximately 2.1% in the top ten. The data stem from a study of lung T cells in sarcoidosis with Löfgren's syndrome. Study-level findings and limits: In alpha-beta pairs, TRAV12-1 favored TRBV2, and their CDR3s were homologous. Shared TRAV12-1 and TRBV2 CDR3 motifs across Löfgren's syndrome patients reportedly suggested public CD4+ TCRs. Löfgren's syndrome patients reportedly showed greatest TRAV12-1 and TRBV2 expansion versus controls.

V was trimmed by 10 bases and J by 2 bases, leaving 11 bases between them. CDR1 and CDR2 from the germline V gene are MGHDK and SYGVNS. This CDR3 region has 12 residues. The sequence was collected from a human donor with sarcoidosis (Löfgren's syndrome or another form), or a control subject (not recorded which). The V call is TRBV25-1, the J call TRBJ1-2, with a tentative D call TRBD1 (6 bases). The material sequenced was CD4+ T cells from PBMCs. The CDR3 DNA sequence: TGTGCCACCAAAGGGGGAAACTATGGCTACACCTTC. Its translation: CATKGGNYGYTF.